These T cell receptor beta chains were read from a single sample in a study of molecular identifiers for immune sequencing clone quantification. TCRdb re-derived calls from the PCR reads in MiXCR, one entry per CDR3 protein. This table holds 600,000 to 650,000 distinct CDR3 sequences, about 20% found once. Sequenced sample: naive CD8+ T cells from blood, with Jurkat cell RNA spiked in. These receptors were taken from a human donor in good health. Some libraries in this study had Jurkat cell RNA spiked in. Each CDR3 is given without its conserved first and last residue.

TRBJ1-4,TRBV9,ASSNRDGSNEKLF
TRBJ2-1,TRBV7-2,ASSSLFGPYNEQF
TRBJ2-6,TRBV5-6,AGSLAGGGANVLT
TRBJ2-2,TRBV7-6,ASSLGDGTGELF
TRBJ2-7,TRBV7-8,ASSSTQSGEYEQY
TRBJ2-1,TRBV7-9,ASSFSMEIDNEQF
TRBJ2-3,TRBV6-5,ASSYSRGGSDTQY
TRBJ2-5,TRBV24-1,ATSGGYQETQY
TRBJ1-3,TRBV10-3,AIRIAPGTGNAPSGNTIY
TRBJ1-5,TRBV2,ASKGAGGHQPQH
TRBJ2-5,TRBV13,ASSLTSSELETQY
TRBJ2-1,TRBV27,ASSPTSYNEQF
TRBJ1-2,TRBV12-3/TRBV12-4,ASSLRRPVGYGYT
TRBJ2-4,TRBV21-1,ASTTPGPSRAKNIQY
TRBJ2-1,TRBV5-6,ASSLDGGPSYNEQF
TRBJ1-5,TRBV27,ASSPRTGFQPQH
TRBJ1-5,TRBV27,ASRETPTEGQPQH
TRBJ2-3,TRBV5-8,ASSLGSGRIDTQY
TRBJ2-1,TRBV5-6,ASSFYSGSLNEQF
TRBJ1-6,TRBV11-2,ASSLDFGYNSPLH
TRBJ1-4,TRBV28,ASSLTLRGEKLF
TRBJ2-2,TRBV4-1,ASSQLQGAGGELF
TRBJ2-1,TRBV7-9,ASSPGPGGYNEQF
TRBJ1-5,TRBV30,AWSPRRARSNQPQH
TRBJ2-5,TRBV11-2,ASSLETSGGETQY
TRBJ2-7,TRBV5-1,ASNLPGFDEQY
TRBJ2-7,TRBV4-3,ASSPETGYLHEQY
TRBJ1-1,TRBV5-6,ASSLDLAGWTEAF
TRBJ2-5,TRBV9,ASSVGGHSPETQY
TRBJ1-6,TRBV5-4,ASSTVGIGQSNSPLH
TRBJ2-1,TRBV7-6,ASSLAPDSGAHNEQF
TRBJ2-2,TRBV7-9,ASSQILRGALDTGELF
TRBJ2-7,TRBV4-1,ASSQAHPQGGEQY
TRBJ1-1,TRBV2,ASSESPQESMNTEAF
TRBJ2-7,TRBV20-1,SALGQVPPYEQY
TRBJ2-7,TRBV27,ASSLTWTPSEQY
TRBJ2-7,TRBV2,ASRGVPGLGLSSYEQY
TRBJ1-3,TRBV29-1,SVEVTGPGNTIY
TRBJ2-3,TRBV9,ASSARTDTRY
TRBJ2-2,TRBV19,ASSIGTYTGELF
TRBJ2-7,TRBV6-2/TRBV6-3,AGSYSSYEQY
TRBJ2-5,TRBV7-9,ASSLVGGPKETQY